Shown below are 30 T cell receptor beta chains from a single sample sequenced in a study of T cell changes during pregnancy in multiple sclerosis. The table came from immunoSEQ multiplex PCR; TCRdb's copy has only in-frame clones and leaves some out. The sample has roughly 28,000 clones, around 90% seen once. The starting material was CD8+ T cells from peripheral blood mononuclear cells, obtained before pregnancy. The receptors originated from a female donor with multiple sclerosis, enrolled in a pregnancy study.

CDR3 nucleotides: TGTGCCAGCAGCCAGCTAGCGGGGGGCACTTACAATGAGCAGTTCTTC. Residues: CASSQLAGGTYNEQFF. The chain has TRBV7-2 and TRBJ2-1, with 11 bases fitting TRBD2. Losses at the gene ends were 5 bases for V and 4 bases for J; bases not matched to a gene: 7. There are 16 residues in the CDR3. Germline CDR1 SGHTA, CDR2 FQGNSA.

This clone was seen a few times. This chain connects TRBV7-3 to TRBJ2-2; D might be TRBD2 (6 bases). CDR3 length equals 13 residues. Trimming took 4 bases from V and 6 from J, leaving 9 bases between them. Germline lookup yields CDR1 SGHTA and CDR2 FQGTGA. The DNA for the CDR3 is TGTGCCAGCAGCTCGAGACTAGCCGGGGAGCTGTTTTTT. Residues: CASSSRLAGELFF. Looking up the rest from reference TRBV7-3 and TRBJ2-2 gives the full variable domain: GAGVSQTPSNKVTEKGKYVELRCDPISGHTALYWYRQSLGQGPEFLIYFQGTGAADDSGLPNDRFFAVRPEGSVSTLKIQRTERGDSAVYLCASSSRLAGELFFGEGSRLTVL.

V gene TRBV25-1 combines with J gene TRBJ2-7; D ambiguous. The CDR3 consists of 11 residues. V lost 1 base and J lost 7, with 5 bases in between. Germline V gene sequence: CDR1 MGHDK, CDR2 SYGVNS. The CDR3 spells CASSEFREQYF. The CDR3 coding sequence is TGTGCCAGCAGTGAATTTCGGGAGCAGTACTTC.

The chain uses TRBV10-3 and TRBJ1-4, with D hard to call. The germline CDR1 and CDR2 sequences are ENHRY and SYGVKD. V was shortened by 3 bases and J by 0 bases, with 5 bases between the two germline ends. This CDR3 spans 14 amino acids. CDR3 nucleotides: TGTGCCATCAGTGACAGTGCAACTAATGAAAAACTGTTTTTT. Its translation: CAISDSATNEKLFF.

This sequence joins TRBV9 and TRBJ2-6; 14 bases align to TRBD2. Trimming removed 3 bases from V and 2 bases from J; junction bases left unmatched: 10. The germline V gene has CDR1 SGDLS and CDR2 YYNGEE. The CDR3 runs to 20 residues. The CDR3 bases are TGTGCCAGCAGCGCGGAGGGGACTAGCGGGAGAGGGGCTGGGGCCAACGTCCTGACTTTC. Protein: CASSAEGTSGRGAGANVLTF.

V usage is TRBV9 and J usage is TRBJ2-1; 8 nucleotides match TRBD2. This CDR3 has 15 amino acids. Germline lookup yields CDR1 SGDLS and CDR2 YYNGEE. The junction had 2 bases not matched to a gene; V was cut back by 2 bases and J by 1 base. CDR3 sequence (DNA): TGTGCCAGCAGCGTCCTAGCGGGTTCCTACAATGAGCAGTTCTTC. This translates into CASSVLAGSYNEQFF. Variable domain in full (rest from reference TRBV9 and TRBJ2-1): DSGVTQTPKHLITATGQRVTLRCSPRSGDLSVYWYQQSLDQGLQFLIQYYNGEERAKGNILERFSAQQFPDLHSELNLSSLELGDSALYFCASSVLAGSYNEQFFGPGTRLTVL.

The genes are TRBV9 and TRBJ2-1; D not certain. Germline V lookup: CDR1 SGDLS, CDR2 YYNGEE. V lost 2 bases to trimming and J lost 2 bases, with 11 bases between them. The CDR3 is 15 residues long. The CDR3 here is CASSVAGVTYNEQFF. In DNA form, the CDR3 reads TGTGCCAGCAGCGTCGCAGGTGTTACCTACAATGAGCAGTTCTTC. Full variable domain (rest looked up from reference TRBV9 and TRBJ2-1): DSGVTQTPKHLITATGQRVTLRCSPRSGDLSVYWYQQSLDQGLQFLIQYYNGEERAKGNILERFSAQQFPDLHSELNLSSLELGDSALYFCASSVAGVTYNEQFFGPGTRLTVL.

This chain links TRBV14 with TRBJ2-7; TRBD1 matches 8 bases. The junction had 10 bases not matched to a gene; V was cut back by 4 bases and J by 2 bases. The CDR3 runs 16 residues. Germline CDR1 SGHDN, CDR2 FVKESK. This chain's CDR3 is CASSPPRQGTPYEQYF. In nucleotides, the CDR3 is TGTGCCAGCAGCCCCCCGCGACAGGGGACCCCCTACGAGCAGTACTTC.

This chain uses TRBV11-2 with TRBJ1-2; TRBD1 aligns across 7 bases. Germline CDR1 SGHAT, CDR2 FQNNGV. The CDR3 is 15 amino acids. With 1 base clipped from V and 7 bases from J, the junction kept 9 bases outside the gene matches. CDR3 nucleotide sequence: TGTGCCAGCAGCTTAGGAGGGGGCGACGGTCTTGGCTACACCTTC. This translates into CASSLGGGDGLGYTF.

The genes are TRBV7-6 and TRBJ2-1; 11 bases fit TRBD2. Germline V gives CDR1 SGHVS, CDR2 FNYEAQ. CDR3 length: 18 residues. J gave up 7 bases and V 1 base, and 12 bases lay outside the gene matches. CDR3 protein: CASSLGGISGGAWNEQFF. In nucleotides, the CDR3 is TGTGCCAGCAGCTTAGGAGGGATTAGCGGGGGGGCCTGGAATGAGCAGTTCTTC.

J is TRBJ2-1 and V is TRBV6-1; 9 positions agree with TRBD1. The length of the CDR3 is 15 residues. V gave up 4 bases and J gave up 2 bases; unmatched junction bases: 3. CDR1 is MNHNS, CDR2 SASEGT, per germline. The chain's CDR3 is CASSGGQGPYNEQFF. Written as DNA, the CDR3 is TGTGCCAGCAGTGGCGGACAGGGGCCCTACAATGAGCAGTTCTTC.

The chain combines TRBV2 with TRBJ1-1; D uncertain. Trimming took 4 bases from V and 5 from J, leaving 11 bases between them. The CDR3 has 13 residues. From germline, CDR1 is SNHLY and CDR2 FYNNEI. The CDR3 DNA sequence: TGTGCCAGCAGTGGCAGCAGACAAACTGAAGCTTTCTTT. This gives the protein CASSGSRQTEAFF.

The table lists this clone with a count of one. This chain uses TRBV4-3 with TRBJ2-3; 8 bases map to TRBD2. V gave up 1 base and J gave up 5 bases; unmatched junction bases: 11. The CDR3 runs to 17 residues. Germline V lookup: CDR1 LGHNA, CDR2 YSLEER. The CDR3 sequence is CASSQGSGGGRGDTQYF. The CDR3 DNA is TGCGCCAGCAGCCAAGGTTCTGGCGGGGGGCGGGGAGATACGCAGTATTTT.

V gene TRBV28 combines with J gene TRBJ1-5; D gene unclear. Trimming removed 2 bases at V and 0 bases at J, with 17 bases between. Germline V CDR1 and CDR2: MDHEN, SYDVKM. The CDR3 is made up of 18 amino acids. Here the CDR3 reads CASSLISPLIYSNQPQHF. CDR3 coding DNA: TGTGCCAGCAGTTTAATAAGCCCCCTAATTTATAGCAATCAGCCCCAGCATTTT.

The chain employs TRBV27 and TRBJ2-1; 9 bases are a match to TRBD1. Per the germline V gene, CDR1 is MNHEY and CDR2 is SMNVEV (reference sequence). The ends lost 10 bases at V and 5 bases at J; junction bases unmatched: 6. CDR3 length equals 13 residues. DNA of the CDR3: TGTGCCAACTTGGACAGGGGAAACAATGAGCAGTTCTTC. The encoded protein is CANLDRGNNEQFF.

This clone counts as medium-sized (0.01 to 0.1%). The V and J genes are TRBV7-9 and TRBJ2-1; D not certain. Germline V lookup: CDR1 SEHNR, CDR2 FQNEAQ (reference sequence). The CDR3 consists of 17 residues. Trimming shortened V by 5 bases and J by 2 bases, and 19 bases separated the two germline ends. The CDR3 here is CASSGTAETEPYNEQFF. The CDR3 nucleotides are TGTGCCAGCAGCGGTACCGCAGAAACAGAACCCTACAATGAGCAGTTCTTC.

The J gene is TRBJ2-1, the V gene TRBV2; the D is unclear. This CDR3 contains 14 residues. Trimming stripped 9 bases from V and 0 bases from J, with 12 bases between. In germline, CDR1 is SNHLY, CDR2 FYNNEI. In DNA, the CDR3 is TGTGCCAGAAGAGGTCAAAGCTCCTACAATGAGCAGTTCTTC. It codes for CARRGQSSYNEQFF.

This chain joins TRBV13 and TRBJ2-7; 7 positions match TRBD1. Germline V lookup: CDR1 PRHDT, CDR2 FYEKMQ (reference sequence). The CDR3 extends over 14 amino acids. With V trimmed by 6 bases and J by 3 bases, 8 bases remained unmatched. This chain's CDR3 is CASSQRGQGYEQYF. The CDR3 nucleotides are TGTGCCAGCAGTCAAAGGGGGCAGGGCTACGAGCAGTACTTC.

This chain links TRBV7-6 with TRBJ2-1, with 11 bases identical to TRBD2. V lost 2 bases to trimming and J lost 7 bases; unmatched junction nucleotides: 4. The length of the CDR3 is 15 residues. From germline, CDR1 is SGHVS and CDR2 FNYEAQ. Here the CDR3 reads CASSLITSGGNEQFF. For the CDR3, the DNA is TGTGCCAGCAGCTTAATAACTAGCGGGGGTAATGAGCAGTTCTTC.

The J gene is TRBJ2-6, the V gene TRBV2; 8 bases map to TRBD2. J was trimmed by 1 base and V by 9 bases; bases with no gene match: 2. This CDR3 is built from 14 residues. The germline CDR1 and CDR2 sequences are SNHLY and FYNNEI. CDR3 loop: CARERGSGANVLTF. The CDR3, as DNA: TGTGCCAGAGAGCGGGGGTCTGGGGCCAACGTCCTGACTTTC.

The chain combines TRBV4-2 with TRBJ2-1; 8 bases are shared with TRBD2. Germline assignment: CDR1 LGHNA and CDR2 YNFKEQ. The CDR3 loop spans 17 amino acids. After removal of 1 base from V and 0 bases from J, the junction contained 5 bases not matched to a gene. CDR3 in amino acids: CASSQGFSGNSYNEQFF. The CDR3 DNA reads TGTGCCAGCAGCCAAGGTTTTAGCGGGAACTCCTACAATGAGCAGTTCTTC.

The CDR3 DNA reads TGTGCCAGCAGCTTCCAGGGGGACACTGAAGCTTTCTTT. Protein product: CASSFQGDTEAFF. The J gene is TRBJ1-1, the V gene TRBV5-8; 7 bases are a match to TRBD1. Germline CDR1 and CDR2: SGHTS and YDEGEE. The CDR3 spans 13 residues. Unmatched junction bases numbered 1, after V lost 2 bases and J lost 3 bases.

The CDR3 loop reads CASSSPGTVFEQYF. The CDR3, as DNA: TGTGCCAGCAGTTCCCCCGGGACAGTCTTCGAGCAGTACTTC. J is TRBJ2-7 and V is TRBV28; TRBD1 matches 7 bases. CDR1 and CDR2 from the germline V gene are MDHEN and SYDVKM. The J segment lost 6 bases and the V segment lost 4 bases, leaving 9 bases of the junction unmatched. CDR3 length equals 14 residues. Filled out from reference TRBV28 and TRBJ2-7, the complete variable domain reads DVKVTQSSRYLVKRTGEKVFLECVQDMDHENMFWYRQDPGLGLRLIYFSYDVKMKEKGDIPEGYSVSREKKERFSLILESASTNQTSMYLCASSSPGTVFEQYFGPGTRLTVT.

The chain employs TRBV9 and TRBJ1-1; 9 bases are a match to TRBD1. The CDR3 totals 13 residues. Germline lookup yields CDR1 SGDLS and CDR2 YYNGEE. V was clipped by 4 bases and J by 7 bases; unmatched bases: 5. CDR3 residues: CASSLMGQGEAFF. CDR3 nucleotides: TGTGCCAGCAGCCTAATGGGACAGGGTGAAGCTTTCTTT.

V is TRBV4-1 and J is TRBJ2-7; no firm D call. V dropped 0 bases and J dropped 1 base, with 10 bases sitting between them. CDR3 length equals 15 residues. CDR1 is MGHRA, CDR2 YSYEKL, per germline. DNA of the CDR3: TGCGCCAGCAGCCAAGATTCAAGCACTTCCTACGAGCAGTACTTC. This translates into CASSQDSSTSYEQYF.

This sequence joins TRBV6-1 and TRBJ2-7; D is undetermined. There are 15 residues in the CDR3. V shed 2 bases and J shed 3 bases, with 14 bases lying between them. Germline CDR1 and CDR2: MNHNS and SASEGT. CDR3 sequence: CASSENEYVFYEQYF. The CDR3 region has the DNA TGTGCCAGCAGTGAAAACGAGTACGTGTTCTACGAGCAGTACTTC.

The count of this clone is one. The chain employs TRBV27 and TRBJ2-5; D might be TRBD1 (5 bases). Trimming took 5 bases from V and 9 from J, leaving 25 bases between them. The CDR3 has 16 amino acids. CDR1 and CDR2 from the germline V gene are MNHEY and SMNVEV (reference sequence). For the CDR3, the DNA is TGTGCCAGCAGTCCTTTGGGTGGTCAGGGAAAGGTATCCCAGTACTTC. This sequence encodes CASSPLGGQGKVSQYF.

The J gene is TRBJ2-5, the V gene TRBV5-4, with 7 bases fitting TRBD1. The CDR3 covers 14 residues. CDR1 is SGHNT, CDR2 YYREEE, per germline (reference sequence). The junction had 4 bases not matched to a gene; V was cut back by 4 bases and J by 1 base. CDR3 sequence (DNA): TGTGCCAGCAGCCCTGGACAGGCCCAAGAGACCCAGTACTTC. It encodes CASSPGQAQETQYF.

V gene TRBV5-4 combines with J gene TRBJ2-1; D is unclear. V was shortened by 0 bases and J by 9 bases, with 7 bases between the two germline ends. CDR1 and CDR2 from the germline V gene are SGHNT and YYREEE (reference sequence). This CDR3 contains 12 residues. DNA of the CDR3: TGTGCCAGCAGCTTGGGGCCTCGTGAGCAGTTCTTC. Its translation: CASSLGPREQFF.

The chain has TRBV9 and TRBJ1-2; TRBD1 matches 9 bases. V shed 7 bases, J shed 8 bases, and the junction held 6 bases outside the gene matches. The germline gives CDR1 SGDLS, CDR2 YYNGEE. This CDR3 contains 12 residues. The CDR3 spells CASWDRVRGYTF. The CDR3 DNA is TGTGCCAGCTGGGACAGGGTGAGGGGCTACACCTTC.